This TCR beta chain stems from a study of early T cells in non-severe SARS-CoV-2 infection. Study background: The sequenced material was bulk RNA from unsorted whole blood, and its chains were unpaired. Study outcomes and limitations: Matching results from VDJdb favored anti-spike CD8 responses, leaving private and CD4 specificities undetected.

Individual cDNA molecules were tagged with unique molecular identifiers, the study reported. TCRdb reprocessed the 5' RACE reads via MiXCR and lists one record per CDR3 protein. The table has 100,000 to 120,000 distinct CDR3 sequences, about 12% seen once. Concerning this clonotype: What it binds is not known.

The input for sequencing was whole blood, taken at baseline. This receptor was identified in an adult who was a healthcare worker with PCR-confirmed SARS-CoV-2 infection or an uninfected control (not recorded which).

Here the CDR3 DNA reads TGTGCCAGCAGCGCGGGAGGACGAGTAGTTGAAAGGACTGAAGCTTTCTTT. Its protein product is CASSAGGRVVERTEAFF. This chain uses TRBV6-5 with TRBJ1-1; D gene uncertain. The V end lost 6 bases, the J end lost 5 bases, and 25 bases lay between the germline ends. CDR1 MNHEY and CDR2 SVGAGI come from the germline V gene. The CDR3 extends over 17 amino acids.